The table lists the clone carrying this T cell receptor (beta chain) with a few counts. The data were taken from a study of T cell responses to AZD1222 COVID-19 vaccine. V was clipped by 3 bases and J by 4 bases, with 6 bases between them. The germline V gene has CDR1 KGHDR and CDR2 SFDVKD. The CDR3 sequence is 13 residues long. Libraries were prepared by immunoSEQ multiplex PCR; TCRdb keeps only in-frame clonotypes and omits some of them. The sample lists about 120,000 clones; approximately 88% were seen once. Sequences were derived from peripheral blood, sampled on day 0 of AZD1222 vaccination. This chain joins TRBV24-1 and TRBJ1-3; D is unresolved. This clonotype was obtained from an adult in good health. In DNA form, the CDR3 reads TGTGCCACCAGTGATGACATAGGAAACACCATATATTTT. Translation gives CATSDDIGNTIYF.